Sequencing of this T cell receptor beta chain was carried out in a study of shared T cell receptors in the human thymus (dated by TCRdb to 2020 to 2022). Turning to the overall study: The study examined how self-reactive, shared T-cell receptor alpha chains are generated in the human thymus.

The library was prepared using the immunoSEQ multiplex PCR assay. The clones in this table, taken by TCRdb from immuneACCESS, are in-frame only. Not every clone is retained; where verified, under half of the shortfall comes from an unresolved V gene, and the cause of the rest is unknown. Here the sample has about 500,000 clones; 78% occur a single time. Clones ranked in the top ten supply approximately 0.013% of the sample. Concerning this clone itself: The antigen it binds to is not known. No base-level quality is on record; no much larger clone is a single base apart.

Inclusive of the bounding cysteine and phenylalanine, the CDR3 is 15 residues long. Left in the record is the CDR3 DNA by itself, 45 bases read in frame from the first base. The V end gives up 6 bases and the J end 8 bases, leaving 13 bases in the junction not matched to a gene. In the germline V gene, CDR1 corresponds to SGHDT and CDR2 to YYEEEE. The sample was also reused in another study, on human thymus T cells. As noted in the second study: Immunologically healthy infants undergoing open corrective cardiac surgery for congenital heart defects in Finland were used as donors. Thymus tissue was obtained as surgical resects removed during corrective cardiac surgery. Biased V and J gene segment usage appeared to be present in both thymic and peripheral blood repertoires. According to the related research, thymic TCR repertoires were highly overlapping among unrelated individuals. The study described the TCR alpha and beta repertoires in about eight infant thymus samples and a handful of matching peripheral blood samples. Donor ages ranging from roughly 6 to 244 days were recorded, and 5 to 7 male and a couple of female infants were included in the cohort. After being mechanically released from the tissue, thymocytes were kept at -70 degrees C in pellets of 10-30 million cells. Genomic DNA was extracted from frozen cell pellets with a QIAsymphony instrument. TCRB and TCRAD loci were amplified from a standardized quantity of quality-controlled genomic DNA using the immunoSEQ multiplex PCR assay. Amplicons spanned the V(D)J region at a length sufficient to cover the CDR3 and identify V and J genes. The commercial immunoSEQ service was used to sequence amplicons on an Illumina platform. Primer bias and sequencing errors were corrected using previously described methods, and TCRAD and TCRB definitions followed the IMGT database. Analysis of the repertoires was done with immunoSEQ Analyzer 3.0 and VDJTools and included basic statistics, V/J segment usage, diversity estimates, rarefaction and pairwise overlap. Diversity was estimated using the Chao1, ChaoE, Efron-Thisted, Shannon and inverse Simpson indices, and was also estimated on datasets down-sampled to the size of the smallest sample. For repertoire overlap, CDR3 nucleotide sequence, V gene and J gene had to match strictly, and clustering was done by Jaccard-based multidimensional scaling. Thymus samples yielded on average approximately 800,000 unique TCRB clonotypes, compared with 65,000 to 100,000 from blood samples.

The chain is encoded by TRBV5-6 joined to TRBJ2-1; the junction holds 8 bases that match TRBD2. The TCR was taken from a boy under two years old with a congenital heart defect. Donor details come from another sample of the same person, matched by shared clones. The source material was thymocytes. This receptor carries the CDR3 CASTWSSGSPYEQFF. The sequence in DNA is TGTGCCAGCACCTGGTCCAGCGGGAGCCCCTATGAGCAGTTCTTC.